This T cell receptor (beta chain) was observed in a study of cytomegalovirus exposure and HLA in healthy donors. The wider study: Unique TCRs numbering 75 million to 95 million, obtained from HLA-typed donors, made up an early data release.

The donors gave bone marrow, and they were healthy. Study outcomes and limitations: Donor immune exposure was known only as CMV serostatus. Later on, an analysis tied some 17,000 TCR beta sequences to HLA alleles at 0.05 false discovery rate.

Use of 60 Vbeta and 13 Jbeta primers characterized the PCR. Generated by immunoSEQ multiplex PCR, the TCRdb table keeps only in-frame clones and is missing some. The sample contains some 200,000 clones, more than 75% of which appear only once. Losses at the gene ends were 3 bases for V and 1 base for J; bases not matched to a gene: 8. Germline values: CDR1 SGHVS, CDR2 FNYEAQ. The CDR3 is 18 residues long. Note on this clone: What it binds is unknown.

The chain has TRBV7-6 and TRBJ2-2; TRBD1 matches at 10 bases. Material for sequencing was PBMCs. This TCR derives from a woman in her fifties or sixties in good health and CMV-seropositive. As DNA, the CDR3 is TGTGCCAGCAGCTTGGAGCCGACAGGGGGCGGGAACACCGGGGAGCTGTTTTTT. Its protein product is CASSLEPTGGGNTGELFF. The variable domain in full, with the rest retrieved from reference TRBV7-6 and TRBJ2-2, is GAGVSQSPRYKVTKRGQDVALRCDPISGHVSLYWYRQALGQGPEFLTYFNYEAQQDKSGLPNDRFSAERPEGSISTLTIQRTEQRDSAMYRCASSLEPTGGGNTGELFFGEGSRLTVL.